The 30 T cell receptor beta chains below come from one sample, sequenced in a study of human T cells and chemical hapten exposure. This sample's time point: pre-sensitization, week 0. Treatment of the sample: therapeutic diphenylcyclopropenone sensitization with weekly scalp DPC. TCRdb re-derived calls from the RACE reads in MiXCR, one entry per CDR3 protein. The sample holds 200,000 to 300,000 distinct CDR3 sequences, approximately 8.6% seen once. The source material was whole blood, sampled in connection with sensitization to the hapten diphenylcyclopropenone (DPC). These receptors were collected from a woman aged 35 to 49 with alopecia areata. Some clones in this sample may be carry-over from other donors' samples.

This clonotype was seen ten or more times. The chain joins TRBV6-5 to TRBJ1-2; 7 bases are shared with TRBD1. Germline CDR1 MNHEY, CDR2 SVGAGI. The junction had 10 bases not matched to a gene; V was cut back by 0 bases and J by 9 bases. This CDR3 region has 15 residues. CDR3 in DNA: TGTGCCAGCAGTTACTCAAGAGGACAGGTCGGCAGCTACACCTTC. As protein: CASSYSRGQVGSYTF.

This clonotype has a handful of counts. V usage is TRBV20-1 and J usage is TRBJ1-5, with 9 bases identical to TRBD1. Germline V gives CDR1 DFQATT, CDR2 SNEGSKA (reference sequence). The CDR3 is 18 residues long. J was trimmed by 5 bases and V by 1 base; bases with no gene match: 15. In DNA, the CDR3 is TGCAGTGCTAGAGCCCGGGACAGGGCCACGCTTGGCTATCAGCCCCAGCATTTT. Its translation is CSARARDRATLGYQPQHF.

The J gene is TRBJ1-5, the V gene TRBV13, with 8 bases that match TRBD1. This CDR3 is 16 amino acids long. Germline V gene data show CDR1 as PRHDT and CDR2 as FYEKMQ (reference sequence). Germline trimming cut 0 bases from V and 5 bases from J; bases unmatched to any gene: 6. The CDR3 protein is CASSLGGTGGHQPQHF. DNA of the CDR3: TGTGCCAGCAGCTTAGGTGGGACAGGCGGGCATCAGCCCCAGCATTTT.

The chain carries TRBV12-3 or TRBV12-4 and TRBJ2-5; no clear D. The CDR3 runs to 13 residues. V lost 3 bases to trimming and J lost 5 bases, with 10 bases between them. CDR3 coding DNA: TGTGCCAGCAGTTTTAGGGTCAAGGAGACCCAGTACTTC. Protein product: CASSFRVKETQYF.

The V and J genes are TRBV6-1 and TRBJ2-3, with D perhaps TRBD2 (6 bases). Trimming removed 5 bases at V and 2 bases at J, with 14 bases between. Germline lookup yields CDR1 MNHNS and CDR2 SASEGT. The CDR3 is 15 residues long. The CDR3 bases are TGTGCCAGCAGTAGTCTAGCGCCACCCACAGATACGCAGTATTTT. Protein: CASSSLAPPTDTQYF.

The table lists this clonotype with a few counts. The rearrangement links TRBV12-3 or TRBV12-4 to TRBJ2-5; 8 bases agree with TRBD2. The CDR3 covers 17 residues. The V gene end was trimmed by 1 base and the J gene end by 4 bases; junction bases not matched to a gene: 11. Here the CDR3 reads CASSLVAGGGPPETQYF. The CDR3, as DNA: TGTGCCAGCAGTTTAGTGGCTGGCGGGGGGCCGCCAGAGACCCAGTACTTC.

The CDR3 nucleotides are TGTGCCAGCAGCCGTACCCACGGAGATAGCAATCAGCCCCAGCATTTT. The encoded protein is CASSRTHGDSNQPQHF. The chain employs TRBV7-2 and TRBJ1-5; no firm D call. The CDR3 contains 16 residues. V was trimmed by 5 bases and J by 0 bases, leaving 14 bases between them. CDR1 and CDR2 (germline): SGHTA, FQGNSA. The variable domain in full, with the rest retrieved from reference TRBV7-2 and TRBJ1-5, is GAGVSQSPSNKVTEKGKDVELRCDPISGHTALYWYRQSLGQGLEFLIYFQGNSAPDKSGLPSDRFSAERTGGSVSTLTIQRTQQEDSAVYLCASSRTHGDSNQPQHFGDGTRLSIL.

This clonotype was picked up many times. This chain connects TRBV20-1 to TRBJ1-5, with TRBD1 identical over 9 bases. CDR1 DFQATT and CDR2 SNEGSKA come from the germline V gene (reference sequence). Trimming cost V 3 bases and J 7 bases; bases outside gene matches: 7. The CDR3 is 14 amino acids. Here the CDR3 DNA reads TGCAGTGCTAGCGACAGGGGGAATTTGCAGCCCCAGCATTTT. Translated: CSASDRGNLQPQHF.

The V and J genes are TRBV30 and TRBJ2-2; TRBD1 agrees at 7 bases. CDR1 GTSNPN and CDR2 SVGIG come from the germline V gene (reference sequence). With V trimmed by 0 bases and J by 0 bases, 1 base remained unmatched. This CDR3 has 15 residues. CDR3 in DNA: TGTGCCTGGAGTGTAGGGGGCGCGAACACCGGGGAGCTGTTTTTT. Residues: CAWSVGGANTGELFF.

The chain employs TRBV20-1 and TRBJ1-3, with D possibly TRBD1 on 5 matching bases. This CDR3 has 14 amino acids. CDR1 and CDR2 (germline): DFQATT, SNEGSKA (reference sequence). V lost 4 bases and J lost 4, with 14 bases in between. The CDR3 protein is CSANHQGPGNTIYF. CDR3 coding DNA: TGCAGTGCTAATCACCAGGGCCCCGGAAACACCATATATTTT.

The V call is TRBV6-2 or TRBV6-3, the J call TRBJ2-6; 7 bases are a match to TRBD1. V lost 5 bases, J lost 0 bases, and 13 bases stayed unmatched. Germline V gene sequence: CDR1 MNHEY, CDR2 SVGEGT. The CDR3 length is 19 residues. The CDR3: CASSRIQRGPYSGANVLTF. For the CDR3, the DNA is TGTGCCAGCAGTCGTATCCAAAGGGGGCCCTACTCTGGGGCCAACGTCCTGACTTTC.

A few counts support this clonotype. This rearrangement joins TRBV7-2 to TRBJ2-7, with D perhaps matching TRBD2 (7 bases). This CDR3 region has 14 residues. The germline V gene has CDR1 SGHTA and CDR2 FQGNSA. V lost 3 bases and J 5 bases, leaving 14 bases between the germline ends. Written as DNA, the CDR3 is TGTGCCAGCAGCTTCGACACGGGGGGCGACGAGCAGTACTTC. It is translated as CASSFDTGGDEQYF.

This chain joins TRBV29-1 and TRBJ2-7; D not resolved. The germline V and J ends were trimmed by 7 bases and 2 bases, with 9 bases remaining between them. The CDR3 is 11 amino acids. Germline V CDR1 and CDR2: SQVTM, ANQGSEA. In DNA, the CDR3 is TGCAGCGCTGGGTTTGCCTACGAGCAGTACTTC. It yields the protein CSAGFAYEQYF.

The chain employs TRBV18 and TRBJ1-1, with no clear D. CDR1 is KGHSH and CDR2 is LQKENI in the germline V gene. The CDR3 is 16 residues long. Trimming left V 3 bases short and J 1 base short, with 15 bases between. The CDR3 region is CASSPRSGSQNTEAFF. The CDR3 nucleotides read TGTGCCAGCTCACCGAGATCGGGCAGCCAGAACACTGAAGCTTTCTTT. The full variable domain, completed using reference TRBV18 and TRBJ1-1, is NAGVMQNPRHLVRRRGQEARLRCSPMKGHSHVYWYRQLPEEGLKFMVYLQKENIIDESGMPKERFSAEFPKEGPSILRIQQVVRGDSAAYFCASSPRSGSQNTEAFFGQGTRLTVV.

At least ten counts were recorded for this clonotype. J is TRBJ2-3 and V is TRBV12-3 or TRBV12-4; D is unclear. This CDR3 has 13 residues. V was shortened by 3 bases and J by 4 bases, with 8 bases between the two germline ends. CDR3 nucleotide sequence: TGTGCCAGCAGTTTGACCTACTCAGATACGCAGTATTTT. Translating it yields CASSLTYSDTQYF.

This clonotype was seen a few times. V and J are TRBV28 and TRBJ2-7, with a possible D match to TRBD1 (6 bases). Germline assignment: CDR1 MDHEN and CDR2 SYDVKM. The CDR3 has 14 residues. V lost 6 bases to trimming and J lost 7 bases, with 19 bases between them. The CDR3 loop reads CASRAGTPSGEQYF. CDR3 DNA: TGTGCCAGCAGGGCCGGGACACCCTCGGGGGAGCAGTACTTC.

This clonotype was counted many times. The CDR3 region is CASSYGRSTDTQYF. The DNA for the CDR3 is TGTGCCAGCAGTTACGGGAGGAGCACAGATACGCAGTATTTT. The rearrangement links TRBV27 to TRBJ2-3, with 7 bases that match TRBD2. With V trimmed by 4 bases and J by 0 bases, 1 base remained unmatched. The CDR3 runs 14 residues. Germline V gives CDR1 MNHEY, CDR2 SMNVEV (reference sequence).

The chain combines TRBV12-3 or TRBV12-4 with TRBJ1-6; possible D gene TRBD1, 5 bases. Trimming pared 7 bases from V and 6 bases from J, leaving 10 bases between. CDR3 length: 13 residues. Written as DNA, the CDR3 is TGTGCCAGCACGTGGGACCTTAATTCACCCCTCCACTTT. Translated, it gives CASTWDLNSPLHF.

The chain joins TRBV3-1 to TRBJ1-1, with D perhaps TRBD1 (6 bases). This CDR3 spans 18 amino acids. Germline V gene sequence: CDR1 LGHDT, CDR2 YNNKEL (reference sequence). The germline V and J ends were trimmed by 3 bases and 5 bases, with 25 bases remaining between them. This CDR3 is CASSHETLAQGRGTEAFF. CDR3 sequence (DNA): TGTGCCAGCAGCCACGAGACCCTTGCACAGGGTCGTGGTACTGAAGCTTTCTTT.

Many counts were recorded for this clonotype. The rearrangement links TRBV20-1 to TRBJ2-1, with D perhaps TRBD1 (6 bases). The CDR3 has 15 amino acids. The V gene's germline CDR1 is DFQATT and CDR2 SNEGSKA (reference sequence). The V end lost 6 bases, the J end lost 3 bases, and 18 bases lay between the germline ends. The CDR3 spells CSADPRGAIYNEQFF. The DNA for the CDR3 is TGCAGTGCGGACCCCAGGGGTGCGATCTACAATGAGCAGTTCTTC.

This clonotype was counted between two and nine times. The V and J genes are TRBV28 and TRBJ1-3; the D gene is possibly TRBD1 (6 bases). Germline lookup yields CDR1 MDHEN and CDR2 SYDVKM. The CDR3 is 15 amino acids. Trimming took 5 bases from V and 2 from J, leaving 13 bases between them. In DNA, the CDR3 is TGTGCCAGCAGTGAAACAGGGACCGCTGGAAACACCATATATTTT. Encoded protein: CASSETGTAGNTIYF.

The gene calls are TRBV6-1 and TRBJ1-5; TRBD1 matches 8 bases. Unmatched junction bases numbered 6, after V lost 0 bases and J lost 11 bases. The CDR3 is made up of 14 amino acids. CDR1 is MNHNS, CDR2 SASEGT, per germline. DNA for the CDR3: TGTGCCAGCAGTGAAGCACAGGGGGTTGCGGCCCAGCATTTT. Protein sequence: CASSEAQGVAAQHF.

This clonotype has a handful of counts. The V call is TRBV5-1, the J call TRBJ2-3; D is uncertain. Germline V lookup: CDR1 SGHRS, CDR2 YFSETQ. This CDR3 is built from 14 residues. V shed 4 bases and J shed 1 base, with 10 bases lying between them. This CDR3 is CASSATWGTDTQYF. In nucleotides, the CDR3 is TGCGCCAGCAGCGCAACTTGGGGCACAGATACGCAGTATTTT.

The CDR3 nucleotides are TGTGCCAGCTCACCCGCGGGCTCTGGAAACACCATATATTTT. This sequence encodes CASSPAGSGNTIYF. The rearrangement uses TRBV18 and TRBJ1-3, with D hard to call. Germline V gene data show CDR1 as KGHSH and CDR2 as LQKENI. V lost 3 bases and J 0 bases, leaving 6 bases between the germline ends. This CDR3 spans 14 amino acids.

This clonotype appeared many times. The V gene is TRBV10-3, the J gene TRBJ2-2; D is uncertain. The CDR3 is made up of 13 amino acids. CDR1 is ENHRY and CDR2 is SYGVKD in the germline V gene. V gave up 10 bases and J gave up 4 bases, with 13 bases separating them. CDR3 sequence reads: CATEKRSTGELFF. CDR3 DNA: TGTGCCACGGAGAAACGTTCCACCGGGGAGCTGTTTTTT.

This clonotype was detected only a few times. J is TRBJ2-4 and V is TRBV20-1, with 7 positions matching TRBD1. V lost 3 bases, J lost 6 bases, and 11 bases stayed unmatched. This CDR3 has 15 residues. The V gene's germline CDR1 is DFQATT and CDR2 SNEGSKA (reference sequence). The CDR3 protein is CSARGQSGRGNIQYF. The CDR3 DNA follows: TGCAGTGCTAGGGGACAGTCCGGGCGTGGAAACATTCAGTACTTC.

The CDR3 coding sequence is TGTGCCAGCACTAAACCTAACGGGACTAGTACCTACAATGAGCAGTTCTTC. It encodes CASTKPNGTSTYNEQFF. The V gene is TRBV6-2 or TRBV6-3, the J gene TRBJ2-1, with 8 bases identical to TRBD2. Germline-derived CDR1 and CDR2 are MNHEY and SVGEGT. The CDR3 spans 17 residues. V lost 7 bases to trimming and J lost 2 bases; unmatched junction nucleotides: 13.

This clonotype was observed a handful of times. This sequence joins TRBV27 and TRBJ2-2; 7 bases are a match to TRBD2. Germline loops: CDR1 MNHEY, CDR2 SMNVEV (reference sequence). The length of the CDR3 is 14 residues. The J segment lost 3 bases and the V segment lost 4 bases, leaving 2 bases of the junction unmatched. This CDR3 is CASSWGGDTGELFF. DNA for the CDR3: TGTGCCAGCAGTTGGGGGGGAGACACCGGGGAGCTGTTTTTT.

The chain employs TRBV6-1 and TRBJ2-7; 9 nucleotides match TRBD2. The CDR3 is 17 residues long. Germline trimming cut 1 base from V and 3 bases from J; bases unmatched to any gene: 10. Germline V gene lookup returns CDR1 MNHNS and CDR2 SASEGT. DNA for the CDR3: TGTGCCAGCAGTGAAGGTTTGCTTCTAGCGGGGAGCTACGAGCAGTACTTC. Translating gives CASSEGLLLAGSYEQYF.

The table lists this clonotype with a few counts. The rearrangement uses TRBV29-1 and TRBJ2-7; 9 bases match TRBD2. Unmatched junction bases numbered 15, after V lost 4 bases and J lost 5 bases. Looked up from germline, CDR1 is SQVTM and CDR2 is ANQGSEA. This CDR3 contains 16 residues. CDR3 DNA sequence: TGCAGCGTTGCAGGGGCGGGAGGGCCACGTTCCGACGAGCAGTACTTC. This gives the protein CSVAGAGGPRSDEQYF.